This T cell receptor (beta chain) was recorded in a study of shared clonotypes between healthy human individuals. The germline CDR1 and CDR2 sequences are MNHEY and SMNVEV (reference sequence). V shed 0 bases and J shed 1 base, with 7 bases lying between them. CDR3 length: 14 amino acids. A note on this clone: The antigen is unknown. This sample also contains other DNA sequences that code for the same CDR3.

Method: immunoSEQ multiplex PCR; TCRdb's copy keeps in-frame clones and lacks some. The data hold about 2.3 million clones, with over 90% observed a single time. Findings of the study overall: Estimated richness values were generally larger in naive subsets than in memory subsets. A handful of donors had around 5.5% of their naive CD4 clonotypes in common.

The healthy adult donors were HIV-negative and reported no recent acute infections or vaccinations. The authors divided CD4+ cells into CD45RA+ naive and CD45RA-negative memory subsets. V usage is TRBV27 and J usage is TRBJ2-7; D is undetermined. The sequence was obtained from a man aged 18-30 years in good health. Some clones in this sample may be carry-over from other donors' samples. What was sequenced was naive CD4+ T cells from PBMCs. Subset specified: CD45RA+ positively selected. DNA for the CDR3: TGTGCCAGCAGTTTATCAGGCCATTCCTACGAGCAGTACTTC. This codes for CASSLSGHSYEQYF.